This paragraph reports one TCR beta chain. Its antigen is not identified. The V end lost 4 bases, the J end lost 4 bases, and 9 bases lay between the germline ends. There are 14 residues in the CDR3. Germline V lookup: CDR1 SGHDT, CDR2 YYEEEE. These data originate in a study of STAT5B mutations in CD4+ large granular lymphocyte leukemia. Overall study results and limits: 8/27 top patient clones versus 2/35 control clones were TRBV06-family.

In the authors' workflow: Lowest detectable productive clonotype frequency was 2.59 x 10-5. Assay used: immunoSEQ multiplex PCR; TCRdb lists only in-frame clones, some missing. That table furnishes V, J and clone size, whereas the DNA furnished D and trimming. The sample lists about 36,000 clones; approximately 72% were seen once. What was sequenced was CD4+ T cells from blood buffy coats. This receptor was obtained from a human donor in good health. V gene TRBV5-6 combines with J gene TRBJ1-6, with D tentatively TRBD1 (5 bases). The CDR3 nucleotides are TGTGCCAGCAGCGTCAGGGATTATAATTCACCCCTCCACTTT. Amino acid sequence: CASSVRDYNSPLHF.